This T cell receptor (beta chain) was sequenced during a study of metastatic and nonmetastatic thyroid tumors. Study-level background: Malignant thyroid and benign thyroid patients provided blood and tumor or nodule tissue whose repertoires were compared. Overall study findings and caveats: Reports indicated that malignant thyroid tumors showed significantly higher TCR beta diversity than benign nodules did, in blood and tumor.

As originally analysed: Construction of a distant-metastasis classifier for papillary thyroid cancer relied on CDR3 differences across clinicopathological groups. TCRdb ran MiXCR on the PCR reads. It is TCRdb's table, rather than the study itself, that gives the V and J calls and clone size. The data contain some 28,000 clones, roughly 4% of them singletons. Comment on this clone: Its antigen is unknown.

The germline V gene has CDR1 SGHRS and CDR2 YFSETQ. V dropped 0 bases and J dropped 0 bases, with 6 bases sitting between them. The CDR3 length is 14 residues. Thyroid surgery took place with no prior treatment in any patient. The TCR comes from a male donor with papillary thyroid cancer or a benign thyroid nodule (not recorded which). Some clones in this sample may be carry-over from other donors' samples. The chain combines TRBV5-1 with TRBJ1-1; D unresolved. Input material: blood. The CDR3 coding sequence is TGCGCCAGCAGCTTGGACGGCATGAACACTGAAGCTTTCTTT. Translation gives CASSLDGMNTEAFF.